Following are 22 T cell receptor beta chains from one sample sequenced in a study of blood T cell repertoires in COVID-19. Generated by immunoSEQ multiplex PCR, the TCRdb table keeps only in-frame clones and is missing some. The repertoire holds under 150,000 clones, more than 70% seen once, with around 6% in the top ten. The sample comprised peripheral blood. These receptors came from a woman aged 55-75 years with COVID-19, enrolled during active disease.

The rearrangement links TRBV3-1 (or the pseudogene TRBV3-2) to TRBJ1-6; a possible D gene is TRBD1 (5 bases). Trimming cost V 0 bases and J 6 bases, with 9 bases left between them. Per germline, CDR1 LGHDT and CDR2 YNNKEL (reference sequence). The CDR3 has 15 residues. The CDR3 is CASSQDRVLNSPLHF. In DNA form, the CDR3 reads TGTGCCAGCAGCCAAGACAGGGTTCTTAATTCACCCCTCCACTTT.

This chain uses TRBV5-4 with TRBJ2-3, with 10 bases aligning to TRBD2. This CDR3 has 16 residues. With V trimmed by 2 bases and J by 6 bases, 9 bases remained unmatched. Germline CDR1 is SGHNT and CDR2 is YYREEE (reference sequence). CDR3 DNA sequence: TGTGCCAGCAGCTTAATAGCGGGGGGCGTCAGTGATACGCAGTATTTT. Its translation is CASSLIAGGVSDTQYF. The full variable domain, with the rest looked up from reference TRBV5-4 and TRBJ2-3, is ETGVTQSPTHLIKTRGQQVTLRCSSQSGHNTVSWYQQALGQGPQFIFQYYREEENGRGNFPPRFSGLQFPNYSSELNVNALELDDSALYLCASSLIAGGVSDTQYFGPGTRLTVL.

The chain links TRBV5-1 to TRBJ1-5; 7 bases fit TRBD1. The length of the CDR3 is 14 residues. Trimming removed 5 bases from V and 3 bases from J; junction bases left unmatched: 5. Germline lookup yields CDR1 SGHRS and CDR2 YFSETQ. CDR3 sequence (DNA): TGCGCCAGCAGTGTAGGGGGCTTCAATCAGCCCCAGCATTTT. This encodes CASSVGGFNQPQHF.

The chain has TRBV10-3 and TRBJ1-2; 10 bases fit TRBD1. The germline V gene encodes CDR1 ENHRY and CDR2 SYGVKD. V was clipped by 7 bases and J by 3 bases; unmatched bases: 2. The CDR3 has 13 amino acids. The CDR3 sequence: CAIKGQGHYGYTF. The CDR3 coding sequence is TGTGCCATCAAGGGACAGGGGCACTATGGCTACACCTTC.

J is TRBJ2-3 and V is TRBV5-1; a weak D match, TRBD2 (5 bases). Trimming shortened V by 4 bases and J by 4 bases, and 7 bases separated the two germline ends. The CDR3 sequence is 12 residues long. Germline CDR1 reads SGHRS; CDR2 reads YFSETQ. CDR3 region: CASSLRADTQYF. The CDR3 DNA sequence: TGCGCCAGCAGCCTGAGGGCAGATACGCAGTATTTT. The whole variable domain, remainder taken from reference TRBV5-1 and TRBJ2-3, is KAGVTQTPRYLIKTRGQQVTLSCSPISGHRSVSWYQQTPGQGLQFLFEYFSETQRNKGNFPGRFSGRQFSNSRSEMNVSTLELGDSALYLCASSLRADTQYFGPGTRLTVL.

The chain uses TRBV5-1 and TRBJ2-5, with 7 bases matching TRBD1. The trim removed 0 bases at V and 7 bases at J, leaving 6 bases unmatched. This CDR3 is 14 amino acids long. Germline values: CDR1 SGHRS, CDR2 YFSETQ. The CDR3, as DNA: TGCGCCAGCAGCTTGGGACAGGGAATGGGGACCCAGTACTTC. Protein: CASSLGQGMGTQYF.

This clone was recorded a few times. J is TRBJ2-7 and V is TRBV10-3; D is possibly TRBD1 (6 bases). Per germline, CDR1 ENHRY and CDR2 SYGVKD. Trimming shortened V by 6 bases and J by 2 bases, and 14 bases separated the two germline ends. The CDR3 spans 14 residues. The CDR3 is CAISTSAGAYEQYF. The CDR3 DNA reads as TGTGCCATCAGCACCTCGGCAGGGGCCTACGAGCAGTACTTC.

Here the CDR3 DNA reads TGTGCCAGCAGCTTGGCCCCTACGAGCTCCTACGAGCAGTACTTC. Protein sequence: CASSLAPTSSYEQYF. V is TRBV5-4 and J is TRBJ2-7; no clear D gene. The ends were cut back, 0 bases at V and 0 bases at J, with 10 bases in the middle. Germline V gene sequence: CDR1 SGHNT, CDR2 YYREEE (reference sequence). The CDR3 length is 15 residues.

The rearrangement links TRBV19 to TRBJ1-1, with D hard to call. Germline V lookup: CDR1 LNHDA, CDR2 SQIVND (reference sequence). V was trimmed by 8 bases and J by 0 bases, leaving 10 bases between them. The CDR3 contains 13 residues. CDR3 nucleotide sequence: TGTGCCAGTTTTGACCGGGTGAACACTGAAGCTTTCTTT. Encoded protein: CASFDRVNTEAFF.

The gene calls are TRBV5-4 and TRBJ1-1; D call uncertain. In germline, CDR1 is SGHNT, CDR2 YYREEE (reference sequence). The CDR3 has 13 residues. V dropped 1 base and J dropped 1 base, with 5 bases sitting between them. The CDR3 reads CASSLNRNTEAFF. The CDR3 coding sequence is TGTGCCAGCAGCTTGAACAGGAACACTGAAGCTTTCTTT.

Turning to this clone: The same CDR3 is also encoded by other DNA sequences in this sample. The chain joins TRBV19 to TRBJ1-1; weak D call: TRBD1 (6 bases). Germline CDR1 reads LNHDA; CDR2 reads SQIVND (reference sequence). The V gene lost 5 bases and the J gene lost 0 bases, with 10 bases spanning the gap. CDR3 length: 14 amino acids. CDR3 loop: CASSLQGMNTEAFF. CDR3 nucleotides: TGTGCCAGTAGTCTACAGGGAATGAACACTGAAGCTTTCTTT.

V gene TRBV5-4 combines with J gene TRBJ2-3; tentative D call: TRBD2 (5 bases). Trimming removed 4 bases at V and 6 bases at J, with 9 bases between. Per the germline V gene, CDR1 is SGHNT and CDR2 is YYREEE (reference sequence). The CDR3 runs 12 residues. As DNA, the CDR3 is TGTGCCAGCAGCCCAACGGGGGATACGCAGTATTTT. The encoded protein is CASSPTGDTQYF.

The chain combines TRBV6-4 with TRBJ2-5; 7 bases match TRBD1. V lost 5 bases to trimming and J lost 1 base; unmatched junction nucleotides: 4. The CDR3 covers 14 residues. CDR1 MRHNA and CDR2 SNTAGT come from the germline V gene. The CDR3 nucleotides read TGTGCCAGCAGTAGACGGACAGGCCAAGAGACCCAGTACTTC. Translating it yields CASSRRTGQETQYF.

This rearrangement joins TRBV18 to TRBJ2-7; 7 positions match TRBD1. This CDR3 is 16 amino acids long. Germline assignment: CDR1 KGHSH and CDR2 LQKENI. After removal of 3 bases from V and 0 bases from J, the junction contained 8 bases not matched to a gene. The CDR3 nucleotides are TGTGCCAGCTCACCGAGGGACAGCTCAAGCTCCTACGAGCAGTACTTC. The encoded protein is CASSPRDSSSSYEQYF.

In nucleotides, the CDR3 is TGTGCCAGTAGTCCTACTCTTGGGGACAGGGGACCAGATACGCAGTATTTT. This translates into CASSPTLGDRGPDTQYF. The chain recombines TRBV19 with TRBJ2-3, with 10 bases identical to TRBD1. The ends lost 5 bases at V and 4 bases at J; junction bases unmatched: 12. Germline assignment: CDR1 LNHDA and CDR2 SQIVND (reference sequence). This CDR3 region has 17 residues.

This chain uses TRBV7-8 with TRBJ1-5; 7 positions match TRBD1. The CDR3 covers 14 residues. CDR1 and CDR2 (germline): SGHVS, FQNEAQ. Trimming removed 5 bases from V and 6 bases from J; junction bases left unmatched: 7. For the CDR3, the DNA is TGTGCCAGCAGCCACGTAACAGGGGTTCAGCCCCAGCATTTT. As protein: CASSHVTGVQPQHF.

The chain combines TRBV3-1 (or the pseudogene TRBV3-2) with TRBJ1-2; perhaps TRBD1 as D (5 bases). This CDR3 comprises 16 residues. The V gene lost 0 bases and the J gene lost 2 bases, with 13 bases spanning the gap. Looked up from germline, CDR1 is LGHDT and CDR2 is YNNKEL (reference sequence). The CDR3 region is CASSQDRGRTNYGYTF. The DNA for the CDR3 is TGTGCCAGCAGCCAAGATAGGGGCAGGACGAACTATGGCTACACCTTC.

The gene calls are TRBV15 and TRBJ2-3; the match to TRBD2 covers 7 bases. Losses at the gene ends were 0 bases for V and 2 bases for J; bases not matched to a gene: 5. Germline values: CDR1 LNHNV, CDR2 YYDKDF (reference sequence). The length of the CDR3 is 16 residues. The CDR3 here is CATSRDSRGDTDTQYF. In DNA, the CDR3 is TGTGCCACCAGCAGAGACTCCCGGGGGGACACAGATACGCAGTATTTT.

This clone came up once. The chain carries TRBV7-2 and TRBJ2-7; 9 positions agree with TRBD2. J was trimmed by 3 bases and V by 4 bases; bases with no gene match: 7. The length of the CDR3 is 15 residues. Germline V gene data show CDR1 as SGHTA and CDR2 as FQGNSA. The DNA for the CDR3 is TGTGCCAGCAGCTGGGATCTAGCGGGAAACTACGAGCAGTACTTC. Encoded protein: CASSWDLAGNYEQYF. Using reference TRBV7-2 and TRBJ2-7 for the parts outside the CDR3, the full variable domain is GAGVSQSPSNKVTEKGKDVELRCDPISGHTALYWYRQSLGQGLEFLIYFQGNSAPDKSGLPSDRFSAERTGGSVSTLTIQRTQQEDSAVYLCASSWDLAGNYEQYFGPGTRLTVT.

The chain carries TRBV9 and TRBJ1-6; tentatively, D is TRBD1 (5 bases). This CDR3 spans 17 amino acids. Between the trimmed V and J ends, which lost 3 bases and 6 bases, there was a span of 19 bases. Germline values: CDR1 SGDLS, CDR2 YYNGEE. CDR3 residues: CASSATGLSGGNSPLHF. DNA for the CDR3: TGTGCCAGCAGCGCAACAGGACTCTCCGGGGGTAATTCACCCCTCCACTTT.

The chain employs TRBV7-9 and TRBJ1-1; 7 positions match TRBD1. Trimming cost V 7 bases and J 5 bases; bases outside gene matches: 7. The CDR3 covers 13 residues. Germline V gene sequence: CDR1 SEHNR, CDR2 FQNEAQ (reference sequence). CDR3 nucleotide sequence: TGTGCCAGCACGTCTGACAGGGCAACTGAAGCTTTCTTT. Translating gives CASTSDRATEAFF.

The chain joins TRBV5-1 to TRBJ1-1; tentatively, D is TRBD1 (6 bases). V was trimmed by 5 bases and J by 0 bases, leaving 8 bases between them. CDR1 SGHRS and CDR2 YFSETQ come from the germline V gene. The length of the CDR3 is 13 residues. The CDR3 sequence: CASRDSMNTEAFF. The CDR3 nucleotides read TGCGCCAGCAGGGACAGCATGAACACTGAAGCTTTCTTT.